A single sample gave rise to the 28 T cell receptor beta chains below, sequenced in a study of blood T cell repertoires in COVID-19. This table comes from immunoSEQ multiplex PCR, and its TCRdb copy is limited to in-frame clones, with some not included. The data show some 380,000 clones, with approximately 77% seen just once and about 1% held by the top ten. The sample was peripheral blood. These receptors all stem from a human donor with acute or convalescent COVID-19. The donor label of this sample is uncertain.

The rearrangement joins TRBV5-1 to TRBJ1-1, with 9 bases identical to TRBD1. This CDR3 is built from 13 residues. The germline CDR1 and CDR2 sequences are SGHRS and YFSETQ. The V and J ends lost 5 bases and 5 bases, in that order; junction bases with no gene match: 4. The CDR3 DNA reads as TGCGCCAGCAGTACAGGGGGCGCAACTGAAGCTTTCTTT. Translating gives CASSTGGATEAFF.

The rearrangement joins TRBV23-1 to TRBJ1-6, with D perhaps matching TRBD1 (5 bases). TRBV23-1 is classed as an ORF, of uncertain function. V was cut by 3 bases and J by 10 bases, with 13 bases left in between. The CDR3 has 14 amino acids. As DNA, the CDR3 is TGCGCCAGCAGTCAGGGCAGGGTTGGGTCACCCCTCCACTTT. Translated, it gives CASSQGRVGSPLHF.

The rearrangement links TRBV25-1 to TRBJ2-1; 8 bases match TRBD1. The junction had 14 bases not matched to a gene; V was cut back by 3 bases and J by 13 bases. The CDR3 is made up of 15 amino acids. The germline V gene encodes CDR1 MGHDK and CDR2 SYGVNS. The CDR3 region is CASSELKTPGGEQFF. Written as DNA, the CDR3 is TGTGCCAGCAGTGAGCTTAAGACGCCAGGGGGCGAACAGTTCTTC.

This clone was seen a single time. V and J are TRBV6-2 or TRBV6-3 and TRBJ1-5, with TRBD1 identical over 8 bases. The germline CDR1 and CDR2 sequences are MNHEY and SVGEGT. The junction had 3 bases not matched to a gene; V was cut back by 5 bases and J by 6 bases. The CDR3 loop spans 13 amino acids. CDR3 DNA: TGTGCCAGCAGTGCCGACAGGGGTCAGCCCCAGCATTTT. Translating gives CASSADRGQPQHF.

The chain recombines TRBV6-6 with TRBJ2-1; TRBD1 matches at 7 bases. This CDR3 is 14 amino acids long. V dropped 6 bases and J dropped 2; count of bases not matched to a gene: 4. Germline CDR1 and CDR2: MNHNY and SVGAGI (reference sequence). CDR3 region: CASRTGEAYNEQFF. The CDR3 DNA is TGTGCCAGCAGAACAGGGGAAGCCTACAATGAGCAGTTCTTC.

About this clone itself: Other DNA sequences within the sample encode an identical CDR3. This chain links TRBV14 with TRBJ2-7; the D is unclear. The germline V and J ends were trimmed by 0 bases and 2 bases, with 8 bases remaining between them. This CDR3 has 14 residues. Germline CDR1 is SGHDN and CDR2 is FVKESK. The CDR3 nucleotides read TGTGCCAGCAGCCAAGATCTCCTCGCCTACGAGCAGTACTTC. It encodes CASSQDLLAYEQYF.

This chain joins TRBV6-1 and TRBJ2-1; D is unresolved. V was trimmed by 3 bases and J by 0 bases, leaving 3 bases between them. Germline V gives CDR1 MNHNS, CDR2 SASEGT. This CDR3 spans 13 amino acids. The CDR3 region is CASSDNSYNEQFF. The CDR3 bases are TGTGCCAGCAGTGACAACTCCTACAATGAGCAGTTCTTC.

CDR3 sequence (DNA): TGTGCCAGCTCATCGCTCCCGGGACAGGGCTACGGGGACGAGCAGTACTTC. As protein: CASSSLPGQGYGDEQYF. The chain joins TRBV18 to TRBJ2-7; 9 nucleotides line up with TRBD1. This CDR3 is built from 17 residues. V trimming: 5 bases; J trimming: 5 bases; junction bases outside the gene matches: 16. CDR1 and CDR2 (germline): KGHSH, LQKENI.

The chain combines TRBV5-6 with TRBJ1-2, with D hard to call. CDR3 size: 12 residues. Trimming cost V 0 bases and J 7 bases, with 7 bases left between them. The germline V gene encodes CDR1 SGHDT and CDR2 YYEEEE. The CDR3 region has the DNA TGTGCCAGCAGCTTGGGCAAGAGTGGCTACACCTTC. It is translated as CASSLGKSGYTF.

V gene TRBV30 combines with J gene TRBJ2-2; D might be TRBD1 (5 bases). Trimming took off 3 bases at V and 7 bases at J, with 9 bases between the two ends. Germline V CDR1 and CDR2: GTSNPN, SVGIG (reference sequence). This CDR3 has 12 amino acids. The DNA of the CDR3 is TGTGCCTGGAGCAGGGCGAGCGGGGAGCTGTTTTTT. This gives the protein CAWSRASGELFF. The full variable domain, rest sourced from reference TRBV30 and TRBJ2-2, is SQTIHQWPATLVQPVGSPLSLECTVEGTSNPNLYWYRQAAGRGLQLLFYSVGIGQISSEVPQNLSASRPQDRQFILSSKKLLLSDSGFYLCAWSRASGELFFGEGSRLTVL.

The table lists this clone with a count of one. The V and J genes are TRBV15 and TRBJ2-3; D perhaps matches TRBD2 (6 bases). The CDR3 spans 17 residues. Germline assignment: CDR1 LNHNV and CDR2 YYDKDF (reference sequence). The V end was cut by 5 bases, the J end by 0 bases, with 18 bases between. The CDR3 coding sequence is TGTGCCACCAGCGAAAAAGCGGGTCGGGCGAGCACAGATACGCAGTATTTT. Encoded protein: CATSEKAGRASTDTQYF.

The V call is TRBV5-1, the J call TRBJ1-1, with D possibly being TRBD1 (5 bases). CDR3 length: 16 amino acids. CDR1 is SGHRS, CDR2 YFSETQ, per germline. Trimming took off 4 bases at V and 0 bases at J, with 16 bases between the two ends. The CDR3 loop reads CASSEWITGMNTEAFF. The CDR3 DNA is TGCGCCAGCAGCGAGTGGATAACAGGAATGAACACTGAAGCTTTCTTT.

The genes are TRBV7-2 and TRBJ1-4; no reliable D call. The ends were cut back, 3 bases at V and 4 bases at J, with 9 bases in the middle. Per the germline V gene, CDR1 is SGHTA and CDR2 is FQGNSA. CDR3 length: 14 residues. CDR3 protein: CASSFSGHNEKLFF. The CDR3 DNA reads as TGTGCCAGCAGCTTTAGCGGCCATAATGAAAAACTGTTTTTT.

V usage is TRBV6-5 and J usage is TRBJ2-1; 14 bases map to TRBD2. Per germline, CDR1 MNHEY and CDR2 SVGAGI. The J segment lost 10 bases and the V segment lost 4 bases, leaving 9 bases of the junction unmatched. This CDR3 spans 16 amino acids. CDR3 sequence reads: CASSSGTSGSFGEQFF. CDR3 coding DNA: TGTGCCAGCAGTTCGGGGACTAGCGGGAGCTTTGGGGAGCAGTTCTTC.

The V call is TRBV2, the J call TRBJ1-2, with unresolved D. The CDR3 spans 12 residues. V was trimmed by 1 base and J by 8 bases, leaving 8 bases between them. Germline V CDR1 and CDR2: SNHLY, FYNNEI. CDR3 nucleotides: TGTGCCAGCAGTGAAGGATATGAGGGCTACACCTTC. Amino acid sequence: CASSEGYEGYTF.

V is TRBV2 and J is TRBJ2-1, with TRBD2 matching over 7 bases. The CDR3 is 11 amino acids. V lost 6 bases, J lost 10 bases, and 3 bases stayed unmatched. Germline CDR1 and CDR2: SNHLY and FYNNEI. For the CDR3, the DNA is TGTGCCAGCAGCGCGACTAGCGAGCAGTTCTTC. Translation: CASSATSEQFF.

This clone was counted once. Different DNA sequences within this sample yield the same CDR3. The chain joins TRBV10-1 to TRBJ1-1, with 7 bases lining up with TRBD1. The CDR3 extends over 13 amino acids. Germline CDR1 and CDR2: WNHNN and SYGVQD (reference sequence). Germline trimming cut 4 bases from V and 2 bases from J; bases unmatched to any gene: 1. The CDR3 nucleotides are TGCGCCAGCAGTGGACAGGGAAACACTGAAGCTTTCTTT. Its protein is CASSGQGNTEAFF.

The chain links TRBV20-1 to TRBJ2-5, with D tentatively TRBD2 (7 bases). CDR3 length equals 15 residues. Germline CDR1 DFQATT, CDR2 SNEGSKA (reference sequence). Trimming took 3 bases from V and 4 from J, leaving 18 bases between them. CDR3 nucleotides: TGCAGTGCTAGTCTGTTTGGGGGGGGCCCAGAGACCCAGTACTTC. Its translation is CSASLFGGGPETQYF.

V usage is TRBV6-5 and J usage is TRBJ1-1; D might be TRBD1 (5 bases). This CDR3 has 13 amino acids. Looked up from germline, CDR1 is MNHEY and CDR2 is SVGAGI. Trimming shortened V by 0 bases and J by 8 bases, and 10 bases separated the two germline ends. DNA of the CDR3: TGTGCCAGCAGTTACTCTTTAGGGGCCGAAGCTTTCTTT. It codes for CASSYSLGAEAFF.

The CDR3 loop is CASRWGGPNTEAFF. The CDR3 nucleotides are TGTGCCAGCAGATGGGGGGGACCGAACACTGAAGCTTTCTTT. The chain recombines TRBV6-5 with TRBJ1-1, with D perhaps matching TRBD1 (5 bases). The V end lost 6 bases, the J end lost 1 base, and 12 bases lay between the germline ends. Germline loops: CDR1 MNHEY, CDR2 SVGAGI. CDR3 length: 14 amino acids.

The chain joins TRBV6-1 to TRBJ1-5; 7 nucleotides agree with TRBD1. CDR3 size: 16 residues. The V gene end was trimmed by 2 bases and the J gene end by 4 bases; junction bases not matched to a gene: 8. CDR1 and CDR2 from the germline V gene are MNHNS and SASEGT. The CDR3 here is CASSERYQGGNQPQHF. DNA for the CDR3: TGTGCCAGCAGTGAAAGGTACCAGGGGGGAAATCAGCCCCAGCATTTT.

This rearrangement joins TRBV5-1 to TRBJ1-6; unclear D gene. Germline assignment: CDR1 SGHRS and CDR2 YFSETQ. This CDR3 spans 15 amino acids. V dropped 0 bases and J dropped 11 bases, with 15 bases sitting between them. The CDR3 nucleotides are TGCGCCAGCAGCTTGGAGGTGACCCCGAGGGCACCCCTCCACTTT. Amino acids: CASSLEVTPRAPLHF.

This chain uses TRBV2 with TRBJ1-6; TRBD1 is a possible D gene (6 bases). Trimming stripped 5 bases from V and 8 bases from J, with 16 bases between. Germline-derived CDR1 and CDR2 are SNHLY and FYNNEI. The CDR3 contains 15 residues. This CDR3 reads CASSLYHRDDSPLHF. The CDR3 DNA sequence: TGTGCCAGCAGTCTTTACCACAGGGACGATTCACCCCTCCACTTT.

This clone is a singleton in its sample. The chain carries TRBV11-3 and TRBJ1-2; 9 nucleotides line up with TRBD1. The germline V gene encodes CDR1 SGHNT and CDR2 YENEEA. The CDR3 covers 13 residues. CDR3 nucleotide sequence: TGTGGGGGGCCTTCGGGACAGGGATATGGCTACACCTTC. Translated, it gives CGGPSGQGYGYTF.

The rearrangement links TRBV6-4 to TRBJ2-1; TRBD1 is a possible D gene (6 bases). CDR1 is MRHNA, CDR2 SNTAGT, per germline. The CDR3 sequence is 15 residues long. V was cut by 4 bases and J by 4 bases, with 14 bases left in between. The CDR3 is CASSVGRDTYNEQFF. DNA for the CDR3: TGTGCCAGCAGTGTTGGCCGGGACACATACAATGAGCAGTTCTTC.

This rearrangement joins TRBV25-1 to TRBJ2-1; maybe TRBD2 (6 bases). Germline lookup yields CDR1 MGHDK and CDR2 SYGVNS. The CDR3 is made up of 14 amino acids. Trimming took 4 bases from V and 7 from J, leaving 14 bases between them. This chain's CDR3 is CASSARGLRNEQFF. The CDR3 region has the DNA TGTGCCAGCAGTGCCCGGGGACTCCGAAATGAGCAGTTCTTC. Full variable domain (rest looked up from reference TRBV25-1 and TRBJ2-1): EADIYQTPRYLVIGTGKKITLECSQTMGHDKMYWYQQDPGMELHLIHYSYGVNSTEKGDLSSESTVSRIRTEHFPLTLESARPSHTSQYLCASSARGLRNEQFFGPGTRLTVL.

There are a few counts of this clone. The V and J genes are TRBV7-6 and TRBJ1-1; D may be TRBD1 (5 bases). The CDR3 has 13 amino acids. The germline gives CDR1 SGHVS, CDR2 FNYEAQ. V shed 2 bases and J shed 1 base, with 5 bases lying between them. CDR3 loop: CASSLTGNTEAFF. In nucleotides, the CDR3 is TGTGCCAGCAGCTTAACAGGGAACACTGAAGCTTTCTTT.

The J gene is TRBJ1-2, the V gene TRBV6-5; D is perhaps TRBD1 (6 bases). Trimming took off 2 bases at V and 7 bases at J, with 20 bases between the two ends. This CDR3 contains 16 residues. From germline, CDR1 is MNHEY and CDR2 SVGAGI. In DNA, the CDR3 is TGTGCCAGCAGTTACGAGGGGGGGGCAGTCTCGATTGGCTACACCTTC. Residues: CASSYEGGAVSIGYTF.